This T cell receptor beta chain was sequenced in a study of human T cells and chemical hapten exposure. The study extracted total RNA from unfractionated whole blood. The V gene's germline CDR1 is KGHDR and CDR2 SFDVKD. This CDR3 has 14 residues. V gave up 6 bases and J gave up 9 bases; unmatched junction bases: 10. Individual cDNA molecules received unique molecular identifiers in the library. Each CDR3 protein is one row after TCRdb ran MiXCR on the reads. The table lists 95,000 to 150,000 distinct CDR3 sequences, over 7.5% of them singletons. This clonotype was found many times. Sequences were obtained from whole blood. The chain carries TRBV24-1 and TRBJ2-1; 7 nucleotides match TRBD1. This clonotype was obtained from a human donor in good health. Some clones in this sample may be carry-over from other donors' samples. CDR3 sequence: CATSWGRGRGEQFF. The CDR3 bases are TGTGCCACCAGTTGGGGCAGGGGGAGAGGTGAGCAGTTCTTC.